Following are 21 T cell receptor beta chains from one sample sequenced in a study of T cell responses to AZD1222 COVID-19 vaccine. TCRdb's copy holds only in-frame clones and misses some; the assay was immunoSEQ multiplex PCR. This sample has some 120,000 clones, with approximately 83% found just once. The sequencing used peripheral blood, collected on day 0 of AZD1222 vaccination. These TCRs come from an adult in good health.

The CDR3 sequence is CASSPPGQGAVTEAFF. CDR3 coding DNA: TGTGCCAGCTCACCACCGGGACAGGGGGCGGTCACTGAAGCTTTCTTT. The rearrangement uses TRBV18 and TRBJ1-1; 12 bases are a match to TRBD1. From germline, CDR1 is KGHSH and CDR2 LQKENI. The CDR3 is made up of 16 amino acids. V was clipped by 0 bases and J by 4 bases; unmatched bases: 3.

The chain combines TRBV2 with TRBJ1-4; no definite D call. CDR1 and CDR2 (germline): SNHLY, FYNNEI. The length of the CDR3 is 10 residues. V was pared by 0 bases and J by 14 bases, with 4 bases between. CDR3 amino acids: CASSEAPLFF. Written as DNA, the CDR3 is TGTGCCAGCAGTGAAGCCCCCCTGTTTTTT.

The J gene is TRBJ2-7, the V gene TRBV9, with 12 bases lining up with TRBD1. Trimming took 4 bases from V and 5 from J; bases not matched to a gene: 10. CDR1 is SGDLS, CDR2 YYNGEE, per germline. This CDR3 region has 16 residues. CDR3 bases: TGTGCCAGCAGCTCACCGGGACAGGGGGCTATCGACGAGCAGTACTTC. It encodes CASSSPGQGAIDEQYF.

The CDR3 DNA is TGCAGTGCTAGTTCCCTTACTGCGACTAGCGGGGGGGCAGAGACCCAGTACTTC. It codes for CSASSLTATSGGAETQYF. The J gene is TRBJ2-5, the V gene TRBV20-1; 14 nucleotides match TRBD2. After removal of 3 bases from V and 4 bases from J, the junction contained 13 bases not matched to a gene. Germline CDR1 is DFQATT and CDR2 is SNEGSKA (reference sequence). This CDR3 spans 18 amino acids.

The chain links TRBV19 to TRBJ2-5; weak D call: TRBD2 (5 bases). V dropped 6 bases and J dropped 2 bases, with 16 bases sitting between them. The CDR3 consists of 15 residues. The germline V gene encodes CDR1 LNHDA and CDR2 SQIVND (reference sequence). As DNA, the CDR3 is TGTGCCAGTAGCCCCGGGGTTATTGGTCAAGAGACCCAGTACTTC. Its translation is CASSPGVIGQETQYF. Based on the CDR3 plus reference TRBV19 and TRBJ2-5, the full variable domain is DGGITQSPKYLFRKEGQNVTLSCEQNLNHDAMYWYRQDPGQGLRLIYYSQIVNDFQKGDIAEGYSVSREKKESFPLTVTSAQKNPTAFYLCASSPGVIGQETQYFGPGTRLLVL.

CDR3 nucleotide sequence: TGTGCCAGCAGCTTCAGGACTAGCGGGAGGGAGACCCAGTACTTC. Translation: CASSFRTSGRETQYF. The V call is TRBV7-2, the J call TRBJ2-5, with 14 nucleotides matching TRBD2. Looked up from germline, CDR1 is SGHTA and CDR2 is FQGNSA. Trimming at V came to 3 bases and at J to 5 bases, leaving 2 bases not matched to a gene. This CDR3 has 15 residues.

This clone was seen ten or more times. The V gene is TRBV6-5, the J gene TRBJ2-2; no firm D call. The CDR3 sequence is 15 residues long. The germline V and J ends were trimmed by 5 bases and 2 bases, with 12 bases remaining between them. Germline V gene sequence: CDR1 MNHEY, CDR2 SVGAGI. The CDR3 DNA sequence: TGTGCCAGCAGTCGCGATGAACCAAACACCGGGGAGCTGTTTTTT. It yields the protein CASSRDEPNTGELFF.

In its sample, this clone was seen once. The same CDR3 is also encoded by other DNA sequences in this sample. The CDR3 DNA reads TGTGCCAGCAGCTTAGCCGGGCCCGGGACCGGGGAGCTGTTTTTT. Translating it yields CASSLAGPGTGELFF. The chain combines TRBV7-8 with TRBJ2-2; no clear D. This CDR3 region has 15 residues. Germline CDR1 reads SGHVS; CDR2 reads FQNEAQ. V was clipped by 0 bases and J by 5 bases, with 10 bases between them.

The chain employs TRBV18 and TRBJ2-7; D uncertain. Per germline, CDR1 KGHSH and CDR2 LQKENI. Trimming removed 2 bases from V and 6 bases from J, with 17 bases in between. The CDR3 length is 15 residues. CDR3: CASSPSHSGWAEQYF. CDR3 sequence (DNA): TGTGCCAGCTCACCAAGTCATTCAGGCTGGGCCGAGCAGTACTTC.

The chain combines TRBV5-4 with TRBJ1-2, with D possibly TRBD1 on 5 matching bases. Trimming took 3 bases from V and 4 from J, leaving 13 bases between them. This CDR3 contains 14 residues. Germline CDR1 is SGHNT and CDR2 is YYREEE (reference sequence). DNA for the CDR3: TGTGCCAGCAGCTCTTGGGCAGGGAGCTATGGCTACACCTTC. Translated, it gives CASSSWAGSYGYTF.

The V call is TRBV7-9, the J call TRBJ1-5; 8 bases line up with TRBD1. CDR1 is SEHNR and CDR2 is FQNEAQ in the germline V gene (reference sequence). The V segment lost 5 bases and the J segment 3 bases; nucleotides outside the gene matches: 6. The CDR3 is 15 residues long. For the CDR3, the DNA is TGTGCCAGCAGCCGGCAGGGGGCCTACAATCAGCCCCAGCATTTT. Protein: CASSRQGAYNQPQHF.

As for this clone: The same CDR3 can be traced to other DNA sequences in this sample. The chain carries TRBV5-4 and TRBJ1-6; D possibly corresponds to TRBD1 (5 bases). The CDR3 consists of 12 residues. Germline V gives CDR1 SGHNT, CDR2 YYREEE (reference sequence). Trimming cost V 0 bases and J 13 bases, with 8 bases left between them. The CDR3 coding sequence is TGTGCCAGCAGCTTGGACAGGAGTCCCCTCCACTTT. It yields the protein CASSLDRSPLHF.

This chain connects TRBV2 to TRBJ2-7; D remains unclear. V lost 2 bases and J lost 3, with 14 bases in between. The CDR3 loop spans 15 amino acids. The germline CDR1 and CDR2 sequences are SNHLY and FYNNEI. This chain's CDR3 is CASSEIYQIYYEQYF. CDR3 nucleotides: TGTGCCAGCAGTGAAATCTATCAGATTTACTACGAGCAGTACTTC.

The chain recombines TRBV14 with TRBJ2-5; 9 positions match TRBD2. This CDR3 contains 14 residues. J lost 7 bases, V lost 4 bases, and 7 bases had no gene match. The germline V gene has CDR1 SGHDN and CDR2 FVKESK. CDR3 amino acids: CASSRAGGPWTQYF. The CDR3 nucleotides read TGTGCCAGCAGCCGGGCGGGGGGGCCTTGGACCCAGTACTTC. Drawing the rest from reference TRBV14 and TRBJ2-5, the complete variable domain is EAGVTQFPSHSVIEKGQTVTLRCDPISGHDNLYWYRRVMGKEIKFLLHFVKESKQDESGMPNNRFLAERTGGTYSTLKVQPAELEDSGVYFCASSRAGGPWTQYFGPGTRLLVL.

The rearrangement uses TRBV4-3 and TRBJ1-5, with D possibly matching TRBD1 (5 bases). Trimming shortened V by 0 bases and J by 6 bases, and 15 bases separated the two germline ends. The CDR3 is 16 amino acids. CDR1 is LGHNA, CDR2 YSLEER, per germline. This chain's CDR3 is CASSQELMGRGQPQHF. CDR3 in DNA: TGCGCCAGCAGCCAAGAACTTATGGGACGGGGTCAGCCCCAGCATTTT.

This sequence joins TRBV6-5 and TRBJ2-1; 7 nucleotides line up with TRBD1. Looked up from germline, CDR1 is MNHEY and CDR2 is SVGAGI. CDR3 size: 16 residues. V shed 2 bases and J 2 bases; nucleotides not matched to a gene: 6. CDR3 sequence reads: CASSYVGTEAYNEQFF. CDR3 bases: TGTGCCAGCAGTTACGTGGGGACAGAGGCCTACAATGAGCAGTTCTTC.

This sequence joins TRBV2 and TRBJ2-3; D is unclear. V was cut by 8 bases and J by 4 bases, with 4 bases left in between. Per the germline V gene, CDR1 is SNHLY and CDR2 is FYNNEI. The CDR3 sequence is 10 residues long. The CDR3 sequence is CASGPDTQYF. The CDR3, as DNA: TGTGCCAGCGGTCCAGATACGCAGTATTTT. Full variable domain (missing parts from reference TRBV2 and TRBJ2-3): EPEVTQTPSHQVTQMGQEVILRCVPISNHLYFYWYRQILGQKVEFLVSFYNNEISEKSEIFDDQFSVERPDGSNFTLKIRSTKLEDSAMYFCASGPDTQYFGPGTRLTVL.

The chain couples TRBV7-2 to TRBJ2-5; no clear D gene. The CDR3 sequence is 13 residues long. In germline, CDR1 is SGHTA, CDR2 FQGNSA. V was trimmed by 4 bases and J by 5 bases, leaving 11 bases between them. DNA of the CDR3: TGTGCCAGCAGCTATACCAATTTGGAGACCCAGTACTTC. Translated, it gives CASSYTNLETQYF.

V usage is TRBV19 and J usage is TRBJ2-5; 12 bases align to TRBD2. Germline loops: CDR1 LNHDA, CDR2 SQIVND (reference sequence). The CDR3 covers 16 residues. After removal of 6 bases from V and 1 base from J, the junction contained 6 bases not matched to a gene. CDR3 loop: CASSDPGLAGQETQYF. In DNA, the CDR3 is TGTGCCAGTAGCGATCCGGGACTAGCGGGCCAAGAGACCCAGTACTTC.

The CDR3 loop is CSVVGGTAPQDTQYF. The CDR3 nucleotides read TGCAGCGTTGTAGGGGGGACGGCTCCACAAGATACGCAGTATTTT. This chain links TRBV29-1 with TRBJ2-3, with D perhaps matching TRBD1 or TRBD2 (6 bases each). The CDR3 length is 15 residues. V gave up 4 bases and J gave up 5 bases, with 19 bases separating them. Germline CDR1 SQVTM, CDR2 ANQGSEA.

The V call is TRBV6-4, the J call TRBJ1-2; D may be TRBD1 (6 bases). CDR3 length equals 14 residues. Germline assignment: CDR1 MRHNA and CDR2 SNTAGT. The V gene lost 0 bases and the J gene lost 4 bases, with 9 bases spanning the gap. The CDR3: CASSDSDSFYGYTF. CDR3 nucleotides: TGTGCCAGCAGTGACTCGGACAGTTTCTATGGCTACACCTTC.